This TCR beta chain was identified during a study of molecular identifiers for immune sequencing clone quantification. Study overall: Naive CD8 cell RNA, from 20,000 or 100,000 cells, was split five ways in replicates, with four sequenced.

The germline CDR1 and CDR2 sequences are SGHAT and FQNNGV. This CDR3 is 17 amino acids long. V was clipped by 1 base and J by 3 bases, with 18 bases between them. Making the bulk TCR libraries relied on previously described methods and listed TCR primers. Each CDR3 protein gets one entry after TCRdb re-called the PCR reads with MiXCR. This table has around 480,000 distinct CDR3 sequences, around 23% appearing once. What was sequenced was naive CD8+ T cells from blood, with Jurkat cell RNA spiked in. Documented subset: FACS-sorted CD8+CD4-CCR7+CD45RA+ naive T cells. The source of this sequence is a human donor in good health. Some libraries in this study had Jurkat cell RNA spiked in. The chain couples TRBV11-2 to TRBJ1-1; a possible D gene is TRBD1 (5 bases). The CDR3 DNA reads as TGTGCCAGCAGCTTAGGCCAGGGATTGGGGAGGGACACTGAAGCTTTCTTT. Translation gives CASSLGQGLGRDTEAFF.